This TCR beta chain was retrieved from a study of CD8 T cells in Susac syndrome. The V segment lost 6 bases and the J segment 0 bases; nucleotides outside the gene matches: 2. Germline-derived CDR1 and CDR2 are SGHTA and FQGTGA. The CDR3 is made up of 15 amino acids. RNA amounts of about 0.5 to 1 ug underwent reverse transcription with random hexamers. TCRdb used MiXCR to reprocess the immunoSEQ multiplex PCR reads, holding one entry per CDR3 protein. The table has roughly 100,000 distinct CDR3 sequences, roughly 94% seen once. Sequencing used CD8+ T cells from PBMCs. This TCR came from a human donor with Susac syndrome. The rearrangement links TRBV7-3 to TRBJ2-6, with 7 nucleotides matching TRBD1. This CDR3 is CASRSGGSGANVLTF. CDR3 bases: TGTGCCAGCAGGTCAGGGGGCTCTGGGGCCAACGTCCTGACTTTC.